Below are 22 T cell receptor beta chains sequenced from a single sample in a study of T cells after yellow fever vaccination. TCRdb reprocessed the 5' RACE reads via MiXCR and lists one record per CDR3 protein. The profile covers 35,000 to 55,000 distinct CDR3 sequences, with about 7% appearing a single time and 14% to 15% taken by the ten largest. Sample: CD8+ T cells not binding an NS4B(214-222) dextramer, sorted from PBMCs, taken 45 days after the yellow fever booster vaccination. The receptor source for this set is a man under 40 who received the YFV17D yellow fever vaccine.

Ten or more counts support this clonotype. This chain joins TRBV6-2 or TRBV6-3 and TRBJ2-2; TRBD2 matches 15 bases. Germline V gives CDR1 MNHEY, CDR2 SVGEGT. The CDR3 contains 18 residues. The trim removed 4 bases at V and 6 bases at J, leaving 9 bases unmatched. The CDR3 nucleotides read TGTGCCAGCAGTTCCCCCCGGACTAGCGGGAGGGCCCCCGGGGAGCTGTTTTTT. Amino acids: CASSSPRTSGRAPGELFF.

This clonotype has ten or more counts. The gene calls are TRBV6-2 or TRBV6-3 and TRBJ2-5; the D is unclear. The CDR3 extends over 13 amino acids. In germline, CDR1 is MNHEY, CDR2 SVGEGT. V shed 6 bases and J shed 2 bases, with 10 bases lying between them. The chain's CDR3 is CASSWVGQETQYF. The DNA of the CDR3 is TGTGCCAGCAGCTGGGTAGGACAAGAGACCCAGTACTTC.

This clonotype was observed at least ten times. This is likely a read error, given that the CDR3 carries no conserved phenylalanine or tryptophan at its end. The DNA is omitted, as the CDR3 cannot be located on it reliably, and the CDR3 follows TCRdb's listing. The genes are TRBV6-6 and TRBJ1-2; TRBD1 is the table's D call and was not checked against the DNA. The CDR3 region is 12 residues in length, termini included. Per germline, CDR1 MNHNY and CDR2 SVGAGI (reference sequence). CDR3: CASSSWDRGLDC.

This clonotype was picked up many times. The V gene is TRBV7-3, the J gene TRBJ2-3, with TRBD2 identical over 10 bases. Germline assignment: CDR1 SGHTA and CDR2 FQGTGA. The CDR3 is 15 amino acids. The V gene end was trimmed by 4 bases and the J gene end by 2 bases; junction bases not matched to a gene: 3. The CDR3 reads CASSYTSGTTDTQYF. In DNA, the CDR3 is TGTGCCAGCAGCTACACTAGCGGGACCACAGATACGCAGTATTTT.

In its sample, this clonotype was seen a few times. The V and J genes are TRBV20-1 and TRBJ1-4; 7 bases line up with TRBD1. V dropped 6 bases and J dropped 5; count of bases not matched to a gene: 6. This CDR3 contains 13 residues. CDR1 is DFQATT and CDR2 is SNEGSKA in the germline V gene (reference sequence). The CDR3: CSAMKTGNEKLFF. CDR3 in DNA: TGCAGTGCCATGAAGACAGGGAATGAAAAACTGTTTTTT.

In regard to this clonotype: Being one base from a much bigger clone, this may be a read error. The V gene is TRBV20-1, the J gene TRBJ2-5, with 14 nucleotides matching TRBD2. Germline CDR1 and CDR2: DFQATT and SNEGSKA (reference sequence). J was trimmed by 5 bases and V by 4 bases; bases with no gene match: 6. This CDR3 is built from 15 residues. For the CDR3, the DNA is TGCAGTGCTACAGGGACTAGCGGGAGCATGGAGACCCAGTACTTC. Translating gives CSATGTSGSMETQYF.

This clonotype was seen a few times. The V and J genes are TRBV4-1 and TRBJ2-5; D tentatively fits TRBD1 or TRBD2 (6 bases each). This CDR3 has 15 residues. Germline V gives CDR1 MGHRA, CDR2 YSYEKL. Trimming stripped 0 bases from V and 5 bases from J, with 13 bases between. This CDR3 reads CASSQDSRGLETQYF. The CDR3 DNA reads TGCGCCAGCAGCCAAGACTCCCGGGGGCTTGAGACCCAGTACTTC.

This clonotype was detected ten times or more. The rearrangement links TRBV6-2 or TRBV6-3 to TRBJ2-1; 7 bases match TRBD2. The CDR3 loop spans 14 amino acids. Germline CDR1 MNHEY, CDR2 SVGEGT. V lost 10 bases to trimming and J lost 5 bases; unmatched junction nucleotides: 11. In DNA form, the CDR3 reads TGTGCCACGAGCGGGGCGACGCCTAACAATGAGCAGTTCTTC. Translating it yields CATSGATPNNEQFF.

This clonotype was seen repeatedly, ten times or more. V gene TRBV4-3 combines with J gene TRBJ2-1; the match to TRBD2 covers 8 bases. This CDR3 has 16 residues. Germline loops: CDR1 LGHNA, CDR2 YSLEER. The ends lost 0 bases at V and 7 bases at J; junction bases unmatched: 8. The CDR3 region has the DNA TGCGCCAGCAGCCAAGAGGGCAGCGGGAGTCGAAATGAGCAGTTCTTC. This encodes CASSQEGSGSRNEQFF.

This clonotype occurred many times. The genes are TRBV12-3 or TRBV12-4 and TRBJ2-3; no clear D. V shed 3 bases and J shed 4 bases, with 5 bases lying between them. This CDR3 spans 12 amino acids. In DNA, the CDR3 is TGTGCCAGCAGTTTCGGATCAGATACGCAGTATTTT. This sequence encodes CASSFGSDTQYF.

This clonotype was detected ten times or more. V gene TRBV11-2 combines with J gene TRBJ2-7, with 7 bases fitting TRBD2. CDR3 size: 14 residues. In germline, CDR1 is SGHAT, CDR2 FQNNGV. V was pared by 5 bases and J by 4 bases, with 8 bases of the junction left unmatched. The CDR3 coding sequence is TGTGCCAGCAGCCAAGGACTAGAGTGGTACGAGCAGTACTTC. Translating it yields CASSQGLEWYEQYF.

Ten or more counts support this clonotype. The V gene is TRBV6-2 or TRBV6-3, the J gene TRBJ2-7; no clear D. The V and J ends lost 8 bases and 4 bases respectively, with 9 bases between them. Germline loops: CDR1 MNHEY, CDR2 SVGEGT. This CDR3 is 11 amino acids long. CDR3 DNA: TGTGCCAGCGGCAGGCTTTACGAGCAGTACTTC. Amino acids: CASGRLYEQYF.

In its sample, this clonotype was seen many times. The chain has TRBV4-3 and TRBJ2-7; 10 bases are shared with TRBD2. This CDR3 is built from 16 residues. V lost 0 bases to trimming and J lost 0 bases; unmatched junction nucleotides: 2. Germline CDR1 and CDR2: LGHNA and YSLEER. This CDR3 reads CASSQDSSGSSYEQYF. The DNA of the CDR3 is TGCGCCAGCAGCCAAGATTCTAGCGGGAGCTCCTACGAGCAGTACTTC.

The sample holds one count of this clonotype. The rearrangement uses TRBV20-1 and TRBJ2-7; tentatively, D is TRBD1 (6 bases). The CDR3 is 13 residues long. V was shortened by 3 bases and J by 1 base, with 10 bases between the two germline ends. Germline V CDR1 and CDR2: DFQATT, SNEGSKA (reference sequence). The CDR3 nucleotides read TGCAGTGCTAGTTTACAGGGTTCCTACGAGCAGTACTTC. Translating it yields CSASLQGSYEQYF.

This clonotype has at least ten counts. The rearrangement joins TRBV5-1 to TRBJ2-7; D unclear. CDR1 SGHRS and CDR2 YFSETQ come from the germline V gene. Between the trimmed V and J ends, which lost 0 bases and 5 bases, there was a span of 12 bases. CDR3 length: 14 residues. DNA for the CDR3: TGCGCCAGCAGCTTGGAGGAATTTGGCCACGAGCAGTACTTC. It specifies CASSLEEFGHEQYF.

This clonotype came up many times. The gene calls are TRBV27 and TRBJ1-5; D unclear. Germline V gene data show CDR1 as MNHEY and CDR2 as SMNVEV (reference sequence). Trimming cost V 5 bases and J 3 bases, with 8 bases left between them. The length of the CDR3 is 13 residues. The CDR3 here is CASSLGLNQPQHF. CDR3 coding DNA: TGTGCCAGCAGTCTCGGGCTCAATCAGCCCCAGCATTTT.

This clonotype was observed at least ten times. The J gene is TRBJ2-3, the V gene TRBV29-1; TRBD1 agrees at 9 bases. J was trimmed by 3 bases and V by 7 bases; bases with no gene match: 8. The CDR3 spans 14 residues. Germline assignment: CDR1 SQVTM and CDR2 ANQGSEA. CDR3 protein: CSATKDRGTDTQYF. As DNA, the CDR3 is TGCAGCGCCACAAAGGACAGGGGTACAGATACGCAGTATTTT.

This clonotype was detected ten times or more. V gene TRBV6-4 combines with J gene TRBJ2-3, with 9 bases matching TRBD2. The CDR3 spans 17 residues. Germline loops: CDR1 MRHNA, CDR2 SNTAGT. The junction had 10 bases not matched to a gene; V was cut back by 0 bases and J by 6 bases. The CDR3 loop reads CASSDSVGREGRDTQYF. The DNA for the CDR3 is TGTGCCAGCAGTGACTCCGTGGGGCGGGAGGGCCGGGATACGCAGTATTTT.

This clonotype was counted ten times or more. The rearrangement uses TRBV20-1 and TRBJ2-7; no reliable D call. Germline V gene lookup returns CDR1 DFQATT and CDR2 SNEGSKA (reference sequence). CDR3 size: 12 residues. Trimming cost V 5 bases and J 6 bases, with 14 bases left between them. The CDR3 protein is CSAPGLKGEQYF. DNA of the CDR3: TGCAGTGCTCCCGGGCTCAAGGGCGAGCAGTACTTC.

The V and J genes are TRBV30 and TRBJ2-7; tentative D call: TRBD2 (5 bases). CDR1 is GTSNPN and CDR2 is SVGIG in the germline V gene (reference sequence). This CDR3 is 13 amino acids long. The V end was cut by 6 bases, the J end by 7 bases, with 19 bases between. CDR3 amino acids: CACLLDASGEQYF. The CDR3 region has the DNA TGTGCCTGCCTTTTGGACGCTTCGGGGGAGCAGTACTTC.

In nucleotides, the CDR3 is TGCTGCGCGACTAGACTAGCGGGAGGATGGGGCACAGATACGCAGTATTTT. Protein product: CCATRLAGGWGTDTQYF. The V call is TRBV20-1, the J call TRBJ2-3; 13 nucleotides agree with TRBD2. CDR1 is DFQATT, CDR2 SNEGSKA, per germline (reference sequence). The CDR3 totals 17 residues.

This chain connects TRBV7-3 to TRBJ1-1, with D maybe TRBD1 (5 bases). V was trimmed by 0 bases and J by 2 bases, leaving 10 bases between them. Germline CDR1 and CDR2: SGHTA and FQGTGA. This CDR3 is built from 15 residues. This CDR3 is CASSLTGGENTEAFF. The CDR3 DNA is TGTGCCAGCAGCTTAACGGGGGGGGAAAACACTGAAGCTTTCTTT.